Listed here are 27 T cell receptor beta chains from one sample, sequenced in a study of spatial heterogeneity in lung cancer. Sample time point: blood taken at disease recurrence. No cell sorting; template was whole RNA from tumor, lung tissue or PBMC. TCRdb used MiXCR to reprocess the 5' RACE reads, holding one entry per CDR3 protein. Of 7,500 to 10,000 distinct CDR3 sequences listed, under 4% were seen once; the top ten hold about 18%. The starting material was PBMCs, obtained at recurrence. These receptors were obtained from a female donor with early-stage non-small cell lung cancer.

This clonotype was seen at least ten times. This beta chain is off target for a library built for alpha chains, so its abundance means little. The chain combines TRBV5-5 with TRBJ1-1; no firm D call. The CDR3 has 14 amino acids. The germline V and J ends were trimmed by 3 bases and 1 base, with 10 bases remaining between them. Germline CDR1 is SGHKS and CDR2 is YYEKEE (reference sequence). CDR3 amino acids: CASSSSDANTEAFF. CDR3 in DNA: TGTGCCAGCAGCTCGTCGGACGCGAACACTGAAGCTTTCTTT.

This clonotype was observed many times. The library was prepared for alpha chains; this beta chain is a stray read, so its frequency means little. The rearrangement joins TRBV5-1 to TRBJ1-1; maybe TRBD1 (6 bases). Germline V gene data show CDR1 as SGHRS and CDR2 as YFSETQ. The CDR3 has 12 amino acids. V lost 4 bases and J 8 bases, leaving 12 bases between the germline ends. CDR3 in DNA: TGCGCCAGCAGCGCTACAGGGATGGAAGCTTTCTTT. Its translation: CASSATGMEAFF.

In this sample, this clonotype turned up many times. A library made for alpha chains picked up this beta chain off target, so its size means little. V usage is TRBV20-1 and J usage is TRBJ2-6, with 8 bases identical to TRBD1. V was pared by 5 bases and J by 2 bases, with 8 bases of the junction left unmatched. Germline V gives CDR1 DFQATT, CDR2 SNEGSKA (reference sequence). CDR3 length equals 16 residues. CDR3 protein: CSAPLAGGPGANVLTF. In DNA, the CDR3 is TGCAGTGCTCCGCTTGCAGGGGGCCCTGGGGCCAACGTCCTGACTTTC.

In this sample, this clonotype turned up many times. The library was built for alpha chains, so this beta chain is an off-target read and its size means little. The chain recombines TRBV7-8 with TRBJ2-1, with D maybe TRBD2 (5 bases). V was clipped by 1 base and J by 8 bases, with 18 bases between them. CDR1 and CDR2 (germline): SGHVS, FQNEAQ. CDR3 length equals 16 residues. The CDR3 region has the DNA TGTGCCAGCAGCTTAGTAAGCGGAGCGGACCACGATGAGCAGTTCTTC. Translating it yields CASSLVSGADHDEQFF.

This clonotype was seen many times. This beta chain is an unintended read in a library built for alpha chains; its size means little. The chain joins TRBV5-1 to TRBJ2-1, with D maybe TRBD2 (6 bases). From germline, CDR1 is SGHRS and CDR2 YFSETQ. The germline V and J ends were trimmed by 4 bases and 6 bases, with 20 bases remaining between them. The CDR3 sequence is 16 residues long. The CDR3 protein is CASSPTLATVGNEQFF. CDR3 in DNA: TGCGCCAGCAGCCCAACTCTAGCGACCGTAGGCAATGAGCAGTTCTTC.

Concerning this clonotype itself: A library prepared for alpha chains yielded this beta chain as an off-target read; its size is of little meaning. CDR3 nucleotide sequence: TGTGCCAGCAGTCCCCTTATGCTTGGGGGGGTCACTGAAGCTTTCTTT. Translation gives CASSPLMLGGVTEAFF. The chain employs TRBV6-5 and TRBJ1-1; the D gene is possibly TRBD1 (5 bases). The CDR3 runs to 16 residues. The germline V gene encodes CDR1 MNHEY and CDR2 SVGAGI. Trimming removed 5 bases at V and 4 bases at J, with 20 bases between.

This clonotype has ten or more counts. The library was built for alpha chains, so this beta chain is an off-target read and its size means little. The rearrangement joins TRBV3-1 to TRBJ2-2; 12 bases match TRBD1. The CDR3 runs 18 residues. From germline, CDR1 is LGHDT and CDR2 YNNKEL (reference sequence). The ends lost 2 bases at V and 6 bases at J; junction bases unmatched: 10. CDR3 protein: CASSQPPGTGGPPGELFF. Written as DNA, the CDR3 is TGTGCCAGCAGCCAACCACCAGGGACAGGGGGCCCCCCCGGGGAGCTGTTTTTT.

This clonotype was counted ten times or more. Because the library targeted alpha chains, this beta chain is an off-target read whose size means little. This rearrangement joins TRBV7-3 to TRBJ2-5; D unresolved. Germline lookup yields CDR1 SGHTA and CDR2 FQGTGA. Trimming removed 2 bases from V and 2 bases from J, with 12 bases in between. The CDR3 is made up of 15 amino acids. As DNA, the CDR3 is TGTGCCAGCAGCTTATCAGGCAATAATCAAGAGACCCAGTACTTC. Amino acids: CASSLSGNNQETQYF.

This clonotype was found many times. This beta chain lies outside the target of a library built for alpha chains; its clone size means little. This chain links TRBV7-9 with TRBJ1-2, with TRBD1 identical over 10 bases. This CDR3 has 13 amino acids. J gave up 8 bases and V 4 bases, and 4 bases lay outside the gene matches. The germline V gene has CDR1 SEHNR and CDR2 FQNEAQ (reference sequence). The CDR3 coding sequence is TGTGCCAGCAGCTCCGACAGGGGGCACGGCTACACCTTC. This sequence encodes CASSSDRGHGYTF.

This clonotype occurred many times. This beta chain is an unintended read in a library built for alpha chains; its size means little. V usage is TRBV7-2 and J usage is TRBJ2-7; tentatively, D is TRBD1 or TRBD2 (5 bases each). The CDR3 is made up of 15 amino acids. Trimming cost V 5 bases and J 3 bases, with 17 bases left between them. Looked up from germline, CDR1 is SGHTA and CDR2 is FQGNSA. DNA of the CDR3: TGTGCCAGCAGCCACGGGACCCCGGACCTCTACGAGCAGTACTTC. This gives the protein CASSHGTPDLYEQYF.

This clonotype was counted many times. Being off target in a library aimed at alpha chains, this beta chain has a size of little meaning. The chain recombines TRBV11-1 with TRBJ2-3; 11 bases align to TRBD2. The trim removed 5 bases at V and 3 bases at J, leaving 10 bases unmatched. CDR3 length: 17 amino acids. Germline-derived CDR1 and CDR2 are SGHAT and FQDESV (reference sequence). DNA of the CDR3: TGTGCCAGCAGCCTGGGGCGACTAGCGGGGTTGACAGATACGCAGTATTTT. Amino acids: CASSLGRLAGLTDTQYF.

The sample holds many counts of this clonotype. Being off target in a library aimed at alpha chains, this beta chain has a size of little meaning. This chain links TRBV14 with TRBJ2-2; D perhaps matches TRBD2 (5 bases). The V and J ends lost 4 bases and 8 bases respectively, with 11 bases between them. This CDR3 spans 13 amino acids. The V gene's germline CDR1 is SGHDN and CDR2 FVKESK. This CDR3 reads CASSPRAAGELFF. CDR3 coding DNA: TGTGCCAGCAGCCCGAGGGCTGCTGGGGAGCTGTTTTTT.

This clonotype qualifies as medium-sized. This beta chain appears as a stray read in a library generated for alpha chains; its size is not informative. The chain recombines TRBV11-2 with TRBJ1-1, with D perhaps matching TRBD1 (5 bases). This CDR3 spans 16 amino acids. CDR1 is SGHAT, CDR2 FQNNGV, per germline. The V end was cut by 3 bases, the J end by 0 bases, with 14 bases between. The CDR3: CASSLSGGAMNTEAFF. In nucleotides, the CDR3 is TGTGCCAGCAGCTTGTCTGGGGGAGCAATGAACACTGAAGCTTTCTTT.

This clonotype has at least ten counts. Since it is a stray read in a library aimed at alpha chains, this beta chain has a size that is not meaningful. The chain employs TRBV5-1 and TRBJ1-1; D unresolved. This CDR3 comprises 14 residues. Trimming cost V 4 bases and J 1 base, with 11 bases left between them. CDR1 is SGHRS and CDR2 is YFSETQ in the germline V gene. The CDR3 DNA reads as TGCGCCAGCAGCCCCTCAAACGGGAACACTGAAGCTTTCTTT. It codes for CASSPSNGNTEAFF.

This clonotype was observed at least ten times. This beta chain represents an off-target read in a library built for alpha chains; its size is of limited meaning. The chain employs TRBV24-1 and TRBJ1-5; weak D call: TRBD1 (6 bases). The CDR3 is made up of 15 amino acids. CDR1 is KGHDR and CDR2 is SFDVKD in the germline V gene. V was trimmed by 1 base and J by 13 bases, leaving 19 bases between them. The CDR3 sequence is CATSDFELRGGSQHF. CDR3 DNA: TGTGCCACCAGTGATTTCGAGTTAAGGGGGGGCTCTCAGCATTTT.

This clonotype occurred many times. This beta chain is a stray sequence in a library constructed for alpha chains; its clone size is not meaningful. The chain employs TRBV5-4 and TRBJ2-3, with TRBD2 matching 14 bases. This CDR3 spans 16 amino acids. J was trimmed by 1 base and V by 4 bases; bases with no gene match: 2. Germline V gene data show CDR1 as SGHNT and CDR2 as YYREEE (reference sequence). The CDR3 sequence: CASSPGLAGGTDTQYF. CDR3 nucleotide sequence: TGTGCCAGCAGCCCGGGACTAGCGGGGGGCACAGATACGCAGTATTTT.

In the case of this clonotype: It may be a read error: a sequence one base away is much more abundant. The conserved phenylalanine or tryptophan is not found at the CDR3 terminus, so this likely reflects a read error. As an off-target read in a library built for alpha chains, this beta chain has a frequency of little significance. CDR3 residues: CASIRGKEQFS. The CDR3 nucleotides are TGTGCCAGCATCAGGGGGAAGGAGCAGTTCTCC. The gene calls are TRBV6-5 and TRBJ2-1; 7 bases match TRBD1. V dropped 7 bases and J dropped 10; count of bases not matched to a gene: 4. CDR1 and CDR2 from the germline V gene are MNHEY and SVGAGI. This CDR3 comprises 11 residues.

This clonotype was detected many times. Found in a library prepared for alpha chains, this beta chain is an off-target read, and its abundance has little meaning. The chain uses TRBV4-1 and TRBJ1-2; D call uncertain. The V gene lost 2 bases and the J gene lost 8 bases, with 6 bases spanning the gap. The CDR3 consists of 11 residues. Germline loops: CDR1 MGHRA, CDR2 YSYEKL. In DNA form, the CDR3 reads TGCGCCAGCAGCCAACTGGGCGGCTACACCTTC. Protein product: CASSQLGGYTF.

This clonotype was counted many times. A library made for alpha chains picked up this beta chain off target, so its size means little. The J gene is TRBJ1-2, the V gene TRBV2; D is unclear. V was clipped by 3 bases and J by 3 bases, with 5 bases between them. CDR1 and CDR2 (germline): SNHLY, FYNNEI. The CDR3 contains 12 residues. Here the CDR3 DNA reads TGTGCCAGCAGTGACGGCTACTATGGCTACACCTTC. This gives the protein CASSDGYYGYTF.

This clonotype was seen at least ten times. With the library built for alpha chains, this beta chain is off target and its frequency is not meaningful. The chain links TRBV11-3 to TRBJ1-1; D gene uncertain. V was clipped by 5 bases and J by 5 bases, with 12 bases between them. The CDR3 runs 13 residues. Germline CDR1 and CDR2: SGHNT and YENEEA. CDR3 DNA: TGTGCCAGCAGCCTCAAGGTTGGAACTGAAGCTTTCTTT. Translated, it gives CASSLKVGTEAFF.

This clonotype was seen at least ten times. This beta chain represents an off-target read in a library built for alpha chains; its size is of limited meaning. The chain joins TRBV2 to TRBJ2-5; a weak D match, TRBD1 (5 bases). Germline CDR1 is SNHLY and CDR2 is FYNNEI. CDR3 length equals 14 residues. With 6 bases removed from V and 1 base from J, the gap between germline ends came to 12 bases. CDR3 in amino acids: CASSFRVSQETQYF. The CDR3 nucleotides read TGTGCCAGCAGCTTCAGGGTTTCCCAAGAGACCCAGTACTTC.

This clonotype has a count of ten or more. A library made for alpha chains picked up this beta chain off target, so its size means little. This chain links TRBV5-1 with TRBJ1-4; 9 positions agree with TRBD1. Germline CDR1 is SGHRS and CDR2 is YFSETQ. The CDR3 totals 16 residues. V lost 0 bases to trimming and J lost 8 bases; unmatched junction nucleotides: 8. This CDR3 reads CASSLAPTGGNEKLFF. Here the CDR3 DNA reads TGCGCCAGCAGCTTGGCCCCGACAGGGGGGAACGAAAAACTGTTTTTT.

At least ten counts were recorded for this clonotype. This beta chain lies outside the target of a library built for alpha chains; its clone size means little. The V gene is TRBV4-1, the J gene TRBJ2-3; 14 bases agree with TRBD2. Germline V gene lookup returns CDR1 MGHRA and CDR2 YSYEKL. The CDR3 sequence is 21 residues long. Trimming at V came to 2 bases and at J to 0 bases, leaving 13 bases not matched to a gene. CDR3 protein: CASSQPGLAGGREASTDTQYF. The CDR3 nucleotides read TGCGCCAGCAGCCAACCCGGACTAGCGGGGGGCCGTGAAGCTAGCACAGATACGCAGTATTTT.

In its sample, this clonotype was seen many times. This beta chain came through as a stray read in a library set up for alpha chains, and its size says little. This rearrangement joins TRBV7-2 to TRBJ2-7, with 8 nucleotides matching TRBD2. Germline V CDR1 and CDR2: SGHTA, FQGNSA. The trim removed 5 bases at V and 1 base at J, leaving 4 bases unmatched. The CDR3 is made up of 14 amino acids. CDR3 in amino acids: CASSLSSGSYEQYF. Written as DNA, the CDR3 is TGTGCCAGCAGCCTTTCTAGCGGGTCCTACGAGCAGTACTTC.

This clonotype ranks as medium-sized. A library prepared for alpha chains yielded this beta chain as an off-target read; its size is of little meaning. This rearrangement joins TRBV20-1 to TRBJ2-7; D is possibly TRBD1 or TRBD2 (6 bases each). V lost 0 bases to trimming and J lost 2 bases, with 11 bases between them. Germline values: CDR1 DFQATT, CDR2 SNEGSKA (reference sequence). The CDR3 has 14 amino acids. CDR3: CSARDMGGPYEQYF. CDR3 nucleotides: TGCAGTGCTAGAGATATGGGGGGCCCCTACGAGCAGTACTTC.

This clonotype was counted at least ten times. This beta chain appears as a stray read in a library generated for alpha chains; its size is not informative. The V gene is TRBV30, the J gene TRBJ2-3, with 10 bases identical to TRBD2. This CDR3 contains 19 residues. V lost 2 bases, J lost 1 base, and 15 bases stayed unmatched. CDR1 GTSNPN and CDR2 SVGIG come from the germline V gene (reference sequence). CDR3 region: CAWSYRLAGSPMGTDTQYF. In nucleotides, the CDR3 is TGTGCCTGGAGTTACCGACTAGCGGGTTCGCCTATGGGCACAGATACGCAGTATTTT.

In this sample, this clonotype turned up many times. This beta chain is an unintended read in a library built for alpha chains; its size means little. V is TRBV11-1 and J is TRBJ1-1, with unresolved D. This CDR3 region has 15 residues. Germline assignment: CDR1 SGHAT and CDR2 FQDESV (reference sequence). V gave up 2 bases and J gave up 0 bases, with 10 bases separating them. The CDR3 nucleotides are TGTGCCAGCAGCTTATACAGCCGGATGAACACTGAAGCTTTCTTT. This encodes CASSLYSRMNTEAFF.